The sequence of this T cell receptor beta chain was determined in a study of blood T cell repertoires in COVID-19. The data were produced by immunoSEQ multiplex PCR, yet TCRdb's version contains in-frame clones alone and is incomplete. The sample yields about 170,000 clones, around 82% seen once. The CDR3 runs 15 residues. V trimming: 2 bases; J trimming: 2 bases; junction bases outside the gene matches: 3. Per germline, CDR1 LGHDT and CDR2 YNNKEL (reference sequence). Sequenced: PBMCs or T cells enriched from blood (not recorded which). This sequence joins TRBV3-1 (or the pseudogene TRBV3-2) and TRBJ2-7, with 10 bases fitting TRBD2. The source of this sequence is a woman aged 45-60 years in a cohort exposed to, infected with or recovered from COVID-19 (not recorded which). The CDR3 DNA sequence: TGTGCCAGCAGCCAACTTAGCGGGGGGACCTACGAGCAGTACTTC. It encodes CASSQLSGGTYEQYF.